Listed below are T cell receptor beta chains from one sample, sequenced in a study of T cell repertoires in cytomegalovirus infection. TCRdb ran MiXCR on the reads and lists one entry per CDR3 protein. This sample has some 400,000 distinct CDR3 sequences; around 18% occur once, and the top ten carry approximately 10%. What was sequenced was PBMCs. Source of these receptors: a human donor in good health (CMV status not recorded). Some clones in this sample may be carry-over from other donors' samples. The CDR3 runs from the conserved cysteine through the conserved F or W. A D gene is named only where the DNA matches it firmly. Only part of the rows carry a size: once, few, many, or a class if the clone is expanded.

V gene: TRBV15
clone size: NA
D gene: NA
J gene: TRBJ2-1
CDR3 DNA: TGTGCCACCAGGGCCGACAGCAGCTCCTACAATGAGCAGTTCTTC
CDR3 protein: CATRADSSSYNEQFF

V gene: TRBV5-1
clone size: few
D gene: NA
J gene: TRBJ1-6
CDR3 DNA: TGCGCCAGCAGCGGGGGCCATTCACCCCTCCACTTT
CDR3 protein: CASSGGHSPLHF

V gene: TRBV4-1
clone size: few
D gene: TRBD2
J gene: TRBJ2-7
CDR3 DNA: TGCGCCAGCAGCCAAGAGACTAGCGGTCCCCTCGAGCAGTACTTC
CDR3 protein: CASSQETSGPLEQYF

V gene: TRBV7-9
clone size: many
D gene: NA
J gene: TRBJ1-1
CDR3 DNA: TGTGCCAGCAGCTTAGGAACGTTTCGTAGCGCTGAAGCTTTCTTT
CDR3 protein: CASSLGTFRSAEAFF

V gene: TRBV14
clone size: NA
D gene: TRBD2
J gene: TRBJ2-1
CDR3 DNA: TGTGCCAGCAGCCTTATAGCGGGAGCTTACAATGAGCAGTTCTTC
CDR3 protein: CASSLIAGAYNEQFF

V gene: TRBV9
clone size: NA
D gene: NA
J gene: TRBJ2-1
CDR3 DNA: TGTGCCAGCAGCGCTAGAGGGGGCTCCTACAATGAGCAGTTCTTC
CDR3 protein: CASSARGGSYNEQFF

V gene: TRBV6-2/TRBV6-3
clone size: NA
D gene: NA
J gene: TRBJ1-5
CDR3 DNA: TGTGCCAGCAGCTCGCCGGGGCAGGCCTCTTCTGGCAATCAGCCCCAGCATTTT
CDR3 protein: CASSSPGQASSGNQPQHF

V gene: TRBV12-3/TRBV12-4
clone size: NA
D gene: TRBD1
J gene: TRBJ2-7
CDR3 DNA: TGTGCCAGCAGTTCGACAGGGCTGAGCTCCTACGAGCAGTACTTC
CDR3 protein: CASSSTGLSSYEQYF

V gene: TRBV6-1
clone size: NA
D gene: NA
J gene: TRBJ1-6
CDR3 DNA: TGTGCCAGCAGGTTGATCTCCTATAATTCACCCCTCCACTTT
CDR3 protein: CASRLISYNSPLHF

V gene: TRBV7-1
clone size: few
D gene: NA
J gene: TRBJ2-2
CDR3 DNA: TGTGCCAGCATCCAGCAGGGGGGGAGCGGGGAGCTGTTTTTT
CDR3 protein: CASIQQGGSGELFF

V gene: TRBV7-2
clone size: many
D gene: NA
J gene: TRBJ1-1
CDR3 DNA: TGTGCCAGCAGCTTCCAGGGCTCCAACACTGAAGCTTTCTTT
CDR3 protein: CASSFQGSNTEAFF

V gene: TRBV10-1
clone size: few
D gene: TRBD1
J gene: TRBJ2-7
CDR3 DNA: TGCGCCAGCAGTGGGGACAGGCTGGGAGAGCAGTACTTC
CDR3 protein: CASSGDRLGEQYF

V gene: TRBV2
clone size: NA
D gene: TRBD1
J gene: TRBJ1-3
CDR3 DNA: TGTGCCAGCCGGGCCGGGACAGGGAAAGGAAACACCATATATTTT
CDR3 protein: CASRAGTGKGNTIYF

V gene: TRBV2
clone size: few
D gene: TRBD1
J gene: TRBJ2-1
CDR3 DNA: TGTGCCAGCAGTGGACCCGGGACAGGGGCCCCCAATGAGCAGTTCTTC
CDR3 protein: CASSGPGTGAPNEQFF

V gene: TRBV10-2
clone size: NA
D gene: TRBD2
J gene: TRBJ2-7
CDR3 DNA: TGCGCCAGCAGTGACCCTAGCGGAGGCCACTACGAGCAGTACTTC
CDR3 protein: CASSDPSGGHYEQYF

V gene: TRBV7-8
clone size: NA
D gene: NA
J gene: TRBJ1-2
CDR3 DNA: TGTGCCAGCAGCTTTGGACAGCCTCTCGGCTACACCTTC
CDR3 protein: CASSFGQPLGYTF

V gene: TRBV7-9
clone size: many
D gene: NA
J gene: TRBJ2-2
CDR3 DNA: TGTGCCAGCACCTCCGGGGGAATGAACACCGGGGAGCTGTTTTTT
CDR3 protein: CASTSGGMNTGELFF

V gene: TRBV7-4
clone size: many
D gene: NA
J gene: TRBJ2-7
CDR3 DNA: TGTGCCAGCAGCTGGAGGAGACAGGGGAGGGACGAGCAGTACTTC
CDR3 protein: CASSWRRQGRDEQYF

V gene: TRBV11-2
clone size: few
D gene: NA
J gene: TRBJ2-1
CDR3 DNA: TGTGCCAGCAGCCCCCTGGCCGCAGGATACAATGAGCAGTTCTTC
CDR3 protein: CASSPLAAGYNEQFF

V gene: TRBV19
clone size: NA
D gene: TRBD2
J gene: TRBJ2-1
CDR3 DNA: TGTGCCAGTAGTACAAATAGCGGGGGGTACAATGAGCAGTTCTTC
CDR3 protein: CASSTNSGGYNEQFF

V gene: TRBV5-1
clone size: few
D gene: TRBD2
J gene: TRBJ2-3
CDR3 DNA: TGCGCCAGCAGCCTATCCGGGACTAGACGCACAGATACGCAGTATTTT
CDR3 protein: CASSLSGTRRTDTQYF

V gene: TRBV28
clone size: few
D gene: NA
J gene: TRBJ2-7
CDR3 DNA: TGTGCCAGCACCGCGACCGGGGTTGGCTCCTACGAGCAGTACTTC
CDR3 protein: CASTATGVGSYEQYF

V gene: TRBV7-2
clone size: many
D gene: NA
J gene: TRBJ2-1
CDR3 DNA: TGTGCCAGCAGCTTCAGGCGGTACAATGAGCAGTTCTTC
CDR3 protein: CASSFRRYNEQFF

V gene: TRBV12-3/TRBV12-4
clone size: few
D gene: NA
J gene: TRBJ1-2
CDR3 DNA: TGTGCCAGCACTCCTCAGGGGAACCGTGCCTTCTTCGACTCATATGGCTACACCTTC
CDR3 protein: CASTPQGNRAFFDSYGYTF

V gene: TRBV20-1
clone size: NA
D gene: NA
J gene: TRBJ2-3
CDR3 DNA: TGCAGTGCCCCGGACTCTAGAGACACAGATACGCAGTATTTT
CDR3 protein: CSAPDSRDTDTQYF

V gene: TRBV24-1
clone size: NA
D gene: NA
J gene: TRBJ2-1
CDR3 DNA: TGTGCCACCAGTGACCCAGGGGAACCGAACAATGAGCAGTTCTTC
CDR3 protein: CATSDPGEPNNEQFF

V gene: TRBV5-5
clone size: NA
D gene: TRBD2
J gene: TRBJ2-1
CDR3 DNA: TGTGCCAGCAGCCGTAGCGGGGGGGACTACAATGAGCAGTTCTTC
CDR3 protein: CASSRSGGDYNEQFF

V gene: TRBV4-2
clone size: few
D gene: NA
J gene: TRBJ1-4
CDR3 DNA: TGTGCCAGCAGCCAAGCCAGCCGGGGGGCGTTAACTAATGAAAAACTGTTTTTT
CDR3 protein: CASSQASRGALTNEKLFF

V gene: TRBV7-2
clone size: many
D gene: NA
J gene: TRBJ2-5
CDR3 DNA: TGTGCCAGCAGCTTGACAGAGACCCAGTACTTC
CDR3 protein: CASSLTETQYF

V gene: TRBV18
clone size: NA
D gene: NA
J gene: TRBJ1-3
CDR3 DNA: TGTGCCAGCTCACCACCTGGGGCAGCAGGAACTGGAAACACCATATATTTT
CDR3 protein: CASSPPGAAGTGNTIYF

V gene: TRBV29-1
clone size: NA
D gene: NA
J gene: TRBJ2-3
CDR3 DNA: TGCAGCGTTGCACCGCAGAGCACAGATACGCAGTATTTT
CDR3 protein: CSVAPQSTDTQYF

V gene: TRBV6-1
clone size: few
D gene: NA
J gene: TRBJ1-2
CDR3 DNA: TGTGCCACTGCCTCCGGGACTAACTATGGCTACACCTTC
CDR3 protein: CATASGTNYGYTF

V gene: TRBV23-1
clone size: NA
D gene: TRBD2
J gene: TRBJ2-1
CDR3 DNA: TGCGCCAGCGGCGGGACTAACAATGAGCAGTTCTTC
CDR3 protein: CASGGTNNEQFF

V gene: TRBV7-9
clone size: many
D gene: NA
J gene: TRBJ2-3
CDR3 DNA: TGTGCCAGCAGCTTAGTAGAGGGGCCCTATTCCACAGATACGCAGTATTTT
CDR3 protein: CASSLVEGPYSTDTQYF

V gene: TRBV18
clone size: NA
D gene: NA
J gene: TRBJ1-4
CDR3 DNA: TGTGCCAGCTCACCTCGCCCGGCCGCAACTAATGAAAAACTGTTTTTT
CDR3 protein: CASSPRPAATNEKLFF

V gene: TRBV7-2
clone size: many
D gene: TRBD2
J gene: TRBJ2-5
CDR3 DNA: TGTGCCAGCAGATCTACCGGGACTAACCAAGAGACCCAGTACTTC
CDR3 protein: CASRSTGTNQETQYF

V gene: TRBV11-2
clone size: NA
D gene: TRBD2
J gene: TRBJ2-1
CDR3 DNA: TGTGCCAGCAGCCTAGCGGGACTAGCGGGAGAGCAGTTCTTC
CDR3 protein: CASSLAGLAGEQFF

V gene: TRBV2
clone size: many
D gene: TRBD1
J gene: TRBJ2-3
CDR3 DNA: TGTGCCAGCAGTGTAGAGGGGGCTAGCACAGATACGCAGTATTTT
CDR3 protein: CASSVEGASTDTQYF

V gene: TRBV10-3
clone size: few
D gene: NA
J gene: TRBJ2-7
CDR3 DNA: TGTGCCGTCTCGGAACAGCCCTACGAGCAGTACTTC
CDR3 protein: CAVSEQPYEQYF

V gene: TRBV7-2
clone size: many
D gene: NA
J gene: TRBJ1-2
CDR3 DNA: TGTGCCAGCAGCCCATCATGGGCAGGTTCTAACTATGGCTACACCTTC
CDR3 protein: CASSPSWAGSNYGYTF

V gene: TRBV7-8
clone size: many
D gene: NA
J gene: TRBJ2-5
CDR3 DNA: TGTGCCAGCAGCTCGGGACCCGACGGAGAGACCCAGTACTTC
CDR3 protein: CASSSGPDGETQYF

V gene: TRBV27
clone size: NA
D gene: NA
J gene: TRBJ2-1
CDR3 DNA: TGTGCCAGCAGTTTGGGTAGAGTACAGTTCTTC
CDR3 protein: CASSLGRVQFF

V gene: TRBV12-3/TRBV12-4
clone size: NA
D gene: NA
J gene: TRBJ1-1
CDR3 DNA: TGTGCCAGCACCTGGGACCATAGCACTGAAGCTTTCTTT
CDR3 protein: CASTWDHSTEAFF

V gene: TRBV7-2
clone size: NA
D gene: TRBD1
J gene: TRBJ2-7
CDR3 DNA: TGTGCCAGCAGCTTACGACAGGGGGATTACGAGCAGTACTTC
CDR3 protein: CASSLRQGDYEQYF

V gene: TRBV5-1
clone size: few
D gene: TRBD1
J gene: TRBJ2-5
CDR3 DNA: TGCGCCAGCAGCTTGGTAGGGACAGCCTACGGGGAGACCCAGTACTTC
CDR3 protein: CASSLVGTAYGETQYF

V gene: TRBV12-3/TRBV12-4
clone size: many
D gene: NA
J gene: TRBJ2-2
CDR3 DNA: TGTGCCAGCAGTTTAGAGCCCCCGGGCCCAACCGGGGAGCTGTTTTTT
CDR3 protein: CASSLEPPGPTGELFF

V gene: TRBV4-3
clone size: NA
D gene: TRBD1
J gene: TRBJ1-6
CDR3 DNA: TGCGCCAGCAGCCGTCAACAGGGGATAGTTTCACCCCTCCACTTT
CDR3 protein: CASSRQQGIVSPLHF

V gene: TRBV6-2/TRBV6-3
clone size: NA
D gene: NA
J gene: TRBJ2-3
CDR3 DNA: TGTGCCAGCAGTTACTCGCTCCTAGAAACGTGGACAGATACGCAGTATTTT
CDR3 protein: CASSYSLLETWTDTQYF

V gene: TRBV6-1
clone size: NA
D gene: NA
J gene: TRBJ1-5
CDR3 DNA: TGTGCCAGCAGTGAAAGACGCCAATATAGCAATCAGCCCCAGCATTTT
CDR3 protein: CASSERRQYSNQPQHF

V gene: TRBV5-4
clone size: NA
D gene: NA
J gene: TRBJ2-1
CDR3 DNA: TGTGCCAGCAGCGGGGGGCCTGGGCTGTTCTTC
CDR3 protein: CASSGGPGLFF

V gene: TRBV20-1
clone size: NA
D gene: NA
J gene: TRBJ2-3
CDR3 DNA: TGCAGTGCGCGCCGGGGAGGGGGAGCAGATACGCAGTATTTT
CDR3 protein: CSARRGGGADTQYF

V gene: TRBV12-5
clone size: many
D gene: NA
J gene: TRBJ2-1
CDR3 DNA: TGTGCTAGTGGTTTGGTGCAGTACCTTAACAATGAGCAGTTCTTC
CDR3 protein: CASGLVQYLNNEQFF